The 18 T cell receptor beta chains given below trace back to one sample, sequenced in a study of control samples from healthy donors and cancer patients. Profiled with immunoSEQ multiplex PCR; TCRdb holds only in-frame clones, not every one. The sample contains about 31,000 clones, 94% of which appear only once. Sample: blood. The receptors were sampled from a man aged 55-75 years in good health.

J is TRBJ1-2 and V is TRBV28; 9 nucleotides agree with TRBD1. The CDR3 runs to 13 residues. V was pared by 4 bases and J by 8 bases, with 5 bases of the junction left unmatched. Germline CDR1 MDHEN, CDR2 SYDVKM. CDR3 sequence reads: CASSSTGGRGYTF. In nucleotides, the CDR3 is TGTGCCAGCAGTTCCACAGGGGGCCGGGGCTACACCTTC.

This chain links TRBV5-1 with TRBJ1-1; 9 bases line up with TRBD1. Germline V gene sequence: CDR1 SGHRS, CDR2 YFSETQ. This CDR3 has 14 residues. The V segment lost 2 bases and the J segment 3 bases; nucleotides outside the gene matches: 2. The CDR3: CASSLQGAYTEAFF. Here the CDR3 DNA reads TGCGCCAGCAGCTTACAGGGGGCTTACACTGAAGCTTTCTTT.

The chain is built from TRBV18 and TRBJ1-6; 8 bases are a match to TRBD1. Germline values: CDR1 KGHSH, CDR2 LQKENI. The ends lost 3 bases at V and 8 bases at J; junction bases unmatched: 0. CDR3 length: 13 amino acids. The CDR3, as DNA: TGTGCCAGCTCACCGGGACAGGATTCACCCCTCCACTTT. The encoded protein is CASSPGQDSPLHF.

This clone occurred once. This chain joins TRBV5-1 and TRBJ2-1; D is perhaps TRBD2 (5 bases). Trimming shortened V by 1 base and J by 10 bases, and 12 bases separated the two germline ends. Germline CDR1 SGHRS, CDR2 YFSETQ. The CDR3 covers 13 residues. The CDR3 spells CASSLSRGWEQFF. DNA for the CDR3: TGCGCCAGCAGCTTGTCACGGGGTTGGGAGCAGTTCTTC.

In DNA, the CDR3 is TGTGCCAGCAGCTTAGGAGTAGGGCAGAAGTCCTACGAGCAGTACTTC. Its translation: CASSLGVGQKSYEQYF. J is TRBJ2-7 and V is TRBV7-9; D is ambiguous. The CDR3 consists of 16 residues. The V and J ends lost 1 base and 1 base respectively, with 14 bases between them. The germline CDR1 and CDR2 sequences are SEHNR and FQNEAQ (reference sequence).

This clone came up once. The chain carries TRBV25-1 and TRBJ2-7; 8 nucleotides match TRBD1. The CDR3 totals 14 residues. Losses at the gene ends were 3 bases for V and 5 bases for J; bases not matched to a gene: 6. CDR1 and CDR2 (germline): MGHDK, SYGVNS. CDR3 sequence: CASSEFHRGDEQYF. CDR3 coding DNA: TGTGCCAGCAGTGAGTTTCACAGGGGGGACGAGCAGTACTTC.

The chain combines TRBV3-1 (or the pseudogene TRBV3-2) with TRBJ2-7; TRBD1 is a possible D gene (5 bases). The CDR3 runs to 15 residues. Germline values: CDR1 LGHDT, CDR2 YNNKEL (reference sequence). V lost 4 bases and J 2 bases, leaving 15 bases between the germline ends. The CDR3 reads CASSRTGKAAYEQYF. CDR3 nucleotides: TGTGCCAGCAGCCGCACAGGTAAGGCGGCCTACGAGCAGTACTTC.

V is TRBV30 and J is TRBJ1-6; D remains unclear. Trimming removed 5 bases from V and 9 bases from J, with 14 bases in between. Germline-derived CDR1 and CDR2 are GTSNPN and SVGIG (reference sequence). The CDR3 totals 13 residues. CDR3 amino acids: CAWVGRTGSPLHF. The CDR3, as DNA: TGTGCCTGGGTGGGAAGGACCGGTTCACCCCTCCACTTT. Filled out from reference TRBV30 and TRBJ1-6, the complete variable domain reads SQTIHQWPATLVQPVGSPLSLECTVEGTSNPNLYWYRQAAGRGLQLLFYSVGIGQISSEVPQNLSASRPQDRQFILSSKKLLLSDSGFYLCAWVGRTGSPLHFGNGTRLTVT.

V and J are TRBV7-2 and TRBJ2-1; D possibly corresponds to TRBD1 (6 bases). Per germline, CDR1 SGHTA and CDR2 FQGNSA. V lost 5 bases, J lost 4 bases, and 21 bases lay in between. The CDR3 is 17 residues long. CDR3 amino acids: CASSPPTGQSRYNEQFF. CDR3 nucleotide sequence: TGTGCCAGCAGCCCACCCACCGGACAGAGCAGGTACAATGAGCAGTTCTTC. The full variable domain, in which reference TRBV7-2 and TRBJ2-1 provide the parts outside the CDR3, is GAGVSQSPSNKVTEKGKDVELRCDPISGHTALYWYRQSLGQGLEFLIYFQGNSAPDKSGLPSDRFSAERTGGSVSTLTIQRTQQEDSAVYLCASSPPTGQSRYNEQFFGPGTRLTVL.

The V and J genes are TRBV28 and TRBJ1-3; D ambiguous. Germline CDR1 and CDR2: MDHEN and SYDVKM. This CDR3 region has 14 residues. V was pared by 6 bases and J by 3 bases, with 12 bases between. In DNA, the CDR3 is TGTGCCAGCAGCTCGACTATGTATGGAAACACCATATATTTT. This codes for CASSSTMYGNTIYF.

A single count supports this clone. The V gene is TRBV7-8, the J gene TRBJ1-1; D call uncertain. Trimming shortened V by 4 bases and J by 3 bases, and 12 bases separated the two germline ends. The CDR3 has 14 residues. Germline values: CDR1 SGHVS, CDR2 FQNEAQ. The CDR3 nucleotides read TGTGCCAGCAGCTACCCCGAGGATTACACTGAAGCTTTCTTT. Encoded protein: CASSYPEDYTEAFF.

This rearrangement joins TRBV19 to TRBJ1-2; D may be TRBD1 (6 bases). Trimming left V 8 bases short and J 0 bases short, with 16 bases between. In germline, CDR1 is LNHDA, CDR2 SQIVND (reference sequence). The CDR3 runs to 15 residues. CDR3 sequence (DNA): TGTGCCAGTCGCCGGGAGGGGGTAACTAACTATGGCTACACCTTC. Protein: CASRREGVTNYGYTF.

The chain uses TRBV15 and TRBJ1-1; 9 bases match TRBD1. With 1 base clipped from V and 4 bases from J, the junction kept 1 base outside the gene matches. This CDR3 has 14 amino acids. The germline gives CDR1 LNHNV, CDR2 YYDKDF (reference sequence). CDR3 DNA sequence: TGTGCCACCAGCAGAGTACAGGGGGCCACTGAAGCTTTCTTT. This gives the protein CATSRVQGATEAFF.

This clone came up once. V usage is TRBV6-5 and J usage is TRBJ1-3; unclear D gene. Trimming cost V 5 bases and J 2 bases, with 10 bases left between them. Germline assignment: CDR1 MNHEY and CDR2 SVGAGI. This CDR3 has 14 residues. For the CDR3, the DNA is TGTGCCAGCAGTCTAGGGCCGCCTGGAAACACCATATATTTT. Translation gives CASSLGPPGNTIYF.

The chain joins TRBV27 to TRBJ2-7; D not certain. The germline V gene has CDR1 MNHEY and CDR2 SMNVEV (reference sequence). Deletions cut 3 bases from V and 2 bases from J, with 11 bases between. The CDR3 sequence is 14 residues long. CDR3 sequence (DNA): TGTGCCAGCAGTTTGGTGGCCGCAGCCTACGAGCAGTACTTC. Protein sequence: CASSLVAAAYEQYF.

The gene calls are TRBV18 and TRBJ2-3; D may be TRBD2 (6 bases). V lost 0 bases and J 5 bases, leaving 15 bases between the germline ends. The length of the CDR3 is 16 residues. Germline loops: CDR1 KGHSH, CDR2 LQKENI. The CDR3 loop is CASSPPLTRREDTQYF. The CDR3 DNA reads as TGTGCCAGCTCACCACCGCTGACTAGGCGGGAAGATACGCAGTATTTT. Drawing the rest from reference TRBV18 and TRBJ2-3, the complete variable domain is NAGVMQNPRHLVRRRGQEARLRCSPMKGHSHVYWYRQLPEEGLKFMVYLQKENIIDESGMPKERFSAEFPKEGPSILRIQQVVRGDSAAYFCASSPPLTRREDTQYFGPGTRLTVL.

Only a few counts were recorded for this clone. The chain is built from TRBV7-7 and TRBJ2-2; TRBD2 might be the D (5 bases). The germline CDR1 and CDR2 sequences are SSHAT and FNYEAQ (reference sequence). V shed 7 bases and J shed 7 bases, with 13 bases lying between them. The CDR3 is made up of 13 amino acids. For the CDR3, the DNA is TGTGCCAGCACAGTCCTAGAGGGCGGGGAGCTGTTTTTT. It specifies CASTVLEGGELFF.

The chain couples TRBV6-5 to TRBJ1-2; D possibly corresponds to TRBD1 (5 bases). Between the trimmed V and J ends, which lost 6 bases and 4 bases, there was a span of 15 bases. The CDR3 covers 14 residues. CDR1 is MNHEY, CDR2 SVGAGI, per germline. CDR3: CASSQLGGTYGYTF. The CDR3 DNA follows: TGTGCCAGCAGCCAGTTGGGGGGGACCTATGGCTACACCTTC.